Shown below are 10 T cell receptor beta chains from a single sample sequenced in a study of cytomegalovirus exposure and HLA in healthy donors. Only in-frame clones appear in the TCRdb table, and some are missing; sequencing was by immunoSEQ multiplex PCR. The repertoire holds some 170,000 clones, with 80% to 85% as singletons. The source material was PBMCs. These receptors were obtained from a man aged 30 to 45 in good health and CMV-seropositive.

The chain's CDR3 is CASSLTGLRYGYTF. For the CDR3, the DNA is TGTGCCAGCAGTCTAACAGGGTTGCGCTATGGCTACACCTTC. The V call is TRBV6-5, the J call TRBJ1-2; D might be TRBD1 (6 bases). The V and J ends lost 5 bases and 4 bases respectively, with 14 bases between them. CDR1 and CDR2 (germline): MNHEY, SVGAGI. This CDR3 comprises 14 residues.

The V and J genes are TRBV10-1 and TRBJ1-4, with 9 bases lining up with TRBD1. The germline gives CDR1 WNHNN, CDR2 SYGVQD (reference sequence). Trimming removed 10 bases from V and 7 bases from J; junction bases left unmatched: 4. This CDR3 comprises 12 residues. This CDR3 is CAIEGQGEKLFF. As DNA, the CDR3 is TGCGCCATAGAGGGACAGGGTGAAAAACTGTTTTTT.

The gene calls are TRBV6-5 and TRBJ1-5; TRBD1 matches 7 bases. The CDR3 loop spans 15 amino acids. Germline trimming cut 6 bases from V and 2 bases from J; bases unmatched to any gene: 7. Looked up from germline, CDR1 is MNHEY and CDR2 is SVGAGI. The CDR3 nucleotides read TGTGCCAGCAGCCGCGACAGGGTTGGCAATCAGCCCCAGCATTTT. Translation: CASSRDRVGNQPQHF.

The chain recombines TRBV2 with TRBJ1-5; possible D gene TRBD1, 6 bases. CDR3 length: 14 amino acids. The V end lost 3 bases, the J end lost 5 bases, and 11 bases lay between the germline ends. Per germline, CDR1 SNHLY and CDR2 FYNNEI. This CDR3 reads CASSEGADYQPQHF. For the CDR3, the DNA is TGTGCCAGCAGTGAGGGGGCTGACTATCAGCCCCAGCATTTT.

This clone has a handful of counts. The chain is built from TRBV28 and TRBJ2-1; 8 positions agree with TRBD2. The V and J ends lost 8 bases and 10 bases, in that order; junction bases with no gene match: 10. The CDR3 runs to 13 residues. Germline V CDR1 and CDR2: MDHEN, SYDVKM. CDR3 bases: TGTGCCAGCCGGACTAGCCGGCTCTGGGAGCAGTTCTTC. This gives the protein CASRTSRLWEQFF. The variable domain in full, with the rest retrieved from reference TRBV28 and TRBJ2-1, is DVKVTQSSRYLVKRTGEKVFLECVQDMDHENMFWYRQDPGLGLRLIYFSYDVKMKEKGDIPEGYSVSREKKERFSLILESASTNQTSMYLCASRTSRLWEQFFGPGTRLTVL.

The CDR3 coding sequence is TGTGCCAGCAGCGTAGATAGCGGGAGCACCGAGCAGTACTTC. The encoded protein is CASSVDSGSTEQYF. The chain has TRBV9 and TRBJ2-7; the match to TRBD2 covers 9 bases. V lost 0 bases, J lost 6 bases, and 4 bases stayed unmatched. The CDR3 covers 14 residues. Germline V gene sequence: CDR1 SGDLS, CDR2 YYNGEE.

Here the CDR3 reads CASSSWDSALEKLFF. The CDR3 DNA follows: TGTGCCAGCAGCTCCTGGGACAGCGCATTAGAAAAACTGTTTTTT. The V call is TRBV2, the J call TRBJ1-4; 7 bases are a match to TRBD1. The V gene end was trimmed by 6 bases and the J gene end by 8 bases; junction bases not matched to a gene: 12. CDR3 length: 15 residues. The germline V gene has CDR1 SNHLY and CDR2 FYNNEI. The full variable domain, in which reference TRBV2 and TRBJ1-4 provide the parts outside the CDR3, is EPEVTQTPSHQVTQMGQEVILRCVPISNHLYFYWYRQILGQKVEFLVSFYNNEISEKSEIFDDQFSVERPDGSNFTLKIRSTKLEDSAMYFCASSSWDSALEKLFFGSGTQLSVL.

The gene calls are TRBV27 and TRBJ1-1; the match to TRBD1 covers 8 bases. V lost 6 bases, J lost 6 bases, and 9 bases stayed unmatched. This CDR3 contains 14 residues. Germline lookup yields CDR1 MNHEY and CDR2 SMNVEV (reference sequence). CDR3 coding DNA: TGTGCCAGCAGCCTCAGGGGGCTGGTGGCTGAAGCTTTCTTT. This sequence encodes CASSLRGLVAEAFF.

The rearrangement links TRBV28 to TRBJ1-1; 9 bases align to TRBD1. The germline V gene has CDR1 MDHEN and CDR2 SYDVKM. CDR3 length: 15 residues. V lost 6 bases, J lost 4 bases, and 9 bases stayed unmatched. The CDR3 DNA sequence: TGTGCCAGCAGAAAACAGGGGGCGCGGGGCACTGAAGCTTTCTTT. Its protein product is CASRKQGARGTEAFF.

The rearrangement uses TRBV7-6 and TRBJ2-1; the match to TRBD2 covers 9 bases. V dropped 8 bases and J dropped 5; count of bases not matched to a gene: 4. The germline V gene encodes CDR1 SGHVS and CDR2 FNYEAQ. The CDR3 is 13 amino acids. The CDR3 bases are TGTGCCAGCGTGGCGGGAGGGGACAATGAGCAGTTCTTC. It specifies CASVAGGDNEQFF.